The 8 T cell receptor beta chains given below trace back to one sample, sequenced in a study of T cell responses to AZD1222 COVID-19 vaccine. The method was immunoSEQ multiplex PCR; TCRdb's version includes in-frame clones alone and lacks a portion of them. The data show under 300,000 clones, with just over 90% seen just once and 0.55% held by the top ten. The specimen was peripheral blood, collected on day 0 of AZD1222 vaccination. The receptors were gathered from an adult in good health.

The V and J genes are TRBV7-9 and TRBJ1-1, with D tentatively TRBD1 (6 bases). V lost 5 bases and J lost 2, with 15 bases in between. Germline V CDR1 and CDR2: SEHNR, FQNEAQ (reference sequence). The CDR3 contains 15 residues. CDR3 sequence (DNA): TGTGCCAGCAGCATCGCCGGGACACCAAACACTGAAGCTTTCTTT. Translated, it gives CASSIAGTPNTEAFF.

The chain couples TRBV19 to TRBJ2-5, with TRBD1 as a possible D gene (6 bases). The CDR3 consists of 13 residues. Germline V gives CDR1 LNHDA, CDR2 SQIVND (reference sequence). V dropped 7 bases and J dropped 5 bases, with 14 bases sitting between them. The CDR3 region is CASTRTVFETQYF. CDR3 nucleotides: TGTGCCAGTACCAGGACAGTTTTCGAGACCCAGTACTTC.

The chain recombines TRBV6-1 with TRBJ2-3; tentatively, D is TRBD1 or TRBD2 (5 bases each). Germline values: CDR1 MNHNS, CDR2 SASEGT. The V and J ends lost 3 bases and 1 base respectively, with 8 bases between them. CDR3 size: 14 residues. The DNA for the CDR3 is TGTGCCAGCAGTGAGCGAGGGGGCACAGATACGCAGTATTTT. Translation: CASSERGGTDTQYF.

J is TRBJ1-3 and V is TRBV9, with D uncertain. Germline CDR1 is SGDLS and CDR2 is YYNGEE. V was trimmed by 1 base and J by 0 bases, leaving 5 bases between them. CDR3 length equals 14 residues. In DNA form, the CDR3 reads TGTGCCAGCAGCGTACACAGCTCTGGAAACACCATATATTTT. This sequence encodes CASSVHSSGNTIYF.

This chain uses TRBV2 with TRBJ1-4; perhaps TRBD1 as D (6 bases). Trimming took 6 bases from V and 3 from J, leaving 11 bases between them. Germline CDR1 reads SNHLY; CDR2 reads FYNNEI. The CDR3 extends over 14 amino acids. In nucleotides, the CDR3 is TGTGCCAGCAGGATAACAGGGTCTAATGAAAAACTGTTTTTT. Translating it yields CASRITGSNEKLFF.

The V gene is TRBV4-1, the J gene TRBJ1-3, with D unresolved. The germline CDR1 and CDR2 sequences are MGHRA and YSYEKL. The CDR3 runs to 15 residues. The ends were cut back, 3 bases at V and 5 bases at J, with 14 bases in the middle. DNA for the CDR3: TGCGCCAGCAGCCACCTACAACACTTTCGAAACACCATATATTTT. Its translation: CASSHLQHFRNTIYF.

The chain joins TRBV28 to TRBJ1-3; D uncertain. V shed 4 bases and J shed 0 bases, with 10 bases lying between them. Germline V gives CDR1 MDHEN, CDR2 SYDVKM. This CDR3 has 15 amino acids. The CDR3: CASSSAGRSGNTIYF. For the CDR3, the DNA is TGTGCCAGCAGTTCCGCTGGGCGCTCTGGAAACACCATATATTTT. The complete variable domain, with remaining parts taken from reference TRBV28 and TRBJ1-3, reads DVKVTQSSRYLVKRTGEKVFLECVQDMDHENMFWYRQDPGLGLRLIYFSYDVKMKEKGDIPEGYSVSREKKERFSLILESASTNQTSMYLCASSSAGRSGNTIYFGEGSWLTVV.

The rearrangement joins TRBV19 to TRBJ2-2; weak D call: TRBD1 (6 bases). Germline V gene sequence: CDR1 LNHDA, CDR2 SQIVND (reference sequence). Trimming shortened V by 8 bases and J by 7 bases, and 17 bases separated the two germline ends. The CDR3 runs 14 residues. CDR3 bases: TGTGCCAGTGGACGACAGGCTCCCCACGGGGAGCTGTTTTTT. This translates into CASGRQAPHGELFF.